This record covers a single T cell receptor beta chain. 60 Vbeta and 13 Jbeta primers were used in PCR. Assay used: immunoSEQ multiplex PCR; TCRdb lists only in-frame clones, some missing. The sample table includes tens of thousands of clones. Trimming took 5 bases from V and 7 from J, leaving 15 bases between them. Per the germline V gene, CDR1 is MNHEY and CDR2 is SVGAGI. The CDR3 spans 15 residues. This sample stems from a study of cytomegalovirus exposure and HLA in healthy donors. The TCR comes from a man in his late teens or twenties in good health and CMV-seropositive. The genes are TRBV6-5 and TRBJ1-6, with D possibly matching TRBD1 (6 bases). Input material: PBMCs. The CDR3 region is CASSQAGDWNSPLHF. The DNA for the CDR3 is TGTGCCAGCAGTCAGGCAGGGGATTGGAATTCACCCCTCCACTTT.